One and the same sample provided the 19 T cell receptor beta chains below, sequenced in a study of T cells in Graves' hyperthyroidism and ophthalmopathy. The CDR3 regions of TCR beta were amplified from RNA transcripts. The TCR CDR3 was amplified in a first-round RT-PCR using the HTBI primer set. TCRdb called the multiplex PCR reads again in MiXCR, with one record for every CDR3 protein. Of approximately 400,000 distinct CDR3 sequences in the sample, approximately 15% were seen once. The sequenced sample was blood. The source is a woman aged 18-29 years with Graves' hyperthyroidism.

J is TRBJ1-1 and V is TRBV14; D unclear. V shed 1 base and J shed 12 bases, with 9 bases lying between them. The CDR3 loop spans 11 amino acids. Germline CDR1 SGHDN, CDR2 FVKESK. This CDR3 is CASSQGAATFF. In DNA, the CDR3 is TGTGCCAGCAGCCAAGGTGCAGCCACTTTCTTT.

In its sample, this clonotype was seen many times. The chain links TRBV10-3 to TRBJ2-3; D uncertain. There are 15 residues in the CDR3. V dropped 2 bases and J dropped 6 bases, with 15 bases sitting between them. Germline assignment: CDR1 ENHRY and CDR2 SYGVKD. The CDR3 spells CAISEGITPGDTQYF. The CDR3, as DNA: TGTGCCATCAGTGAGGGGATTACCCCCGGGGATACGCAGTATTTT.

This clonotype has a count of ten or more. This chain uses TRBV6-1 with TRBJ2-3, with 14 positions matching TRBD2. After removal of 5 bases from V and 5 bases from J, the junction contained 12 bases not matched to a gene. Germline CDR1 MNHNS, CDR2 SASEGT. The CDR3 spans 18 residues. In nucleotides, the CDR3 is TGTGCCAGCAGTTCCCTCATCTCGGGACTAGCGGGAGAAGATACGCAGTATTTT. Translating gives CASSSLISGLAGEDTQYF.

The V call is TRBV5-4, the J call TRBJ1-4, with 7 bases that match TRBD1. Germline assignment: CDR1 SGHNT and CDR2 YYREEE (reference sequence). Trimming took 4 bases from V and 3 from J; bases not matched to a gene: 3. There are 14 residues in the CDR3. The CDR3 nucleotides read TGTGCCAGCAGCACGGGACAGCCTAATGAAAAACTGTTTTTT. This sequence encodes CASSTGQPNEKLFF. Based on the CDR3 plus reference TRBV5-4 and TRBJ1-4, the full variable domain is ETGVTQSPTHLIKTRGQQVTLRCSSQSGHNTVSWYQQALGQGPQFIFQYYREEENGRGNFPPRFSGLQFPNYSSELNVNALELDDSALYLCASSTGQPNEKLFFGSGTQLSVL.

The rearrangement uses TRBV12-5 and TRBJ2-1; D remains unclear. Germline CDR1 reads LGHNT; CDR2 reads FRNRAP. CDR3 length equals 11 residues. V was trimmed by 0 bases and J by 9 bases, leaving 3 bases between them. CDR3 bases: TGTGCTAGTGGTTTGGTTGCTGAGCAGTTCTTC. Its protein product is CASGLVAEQFF. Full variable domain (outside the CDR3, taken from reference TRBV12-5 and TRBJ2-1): DARVTQTPRHKVTEMGQEVTMRCQPILGHNTVFWYRQTMMQGLELLAYFRNRAPLDDSGMPKDRFSAEMPDATLATLKIQPSEPRDSAVYFCASGLVAEQFFGPGTRLTVL.

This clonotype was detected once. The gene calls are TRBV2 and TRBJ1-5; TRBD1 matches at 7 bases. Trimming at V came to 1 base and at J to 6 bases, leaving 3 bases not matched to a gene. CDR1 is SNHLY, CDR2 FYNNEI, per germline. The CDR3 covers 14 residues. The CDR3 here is CASSEGTGLQPQHF. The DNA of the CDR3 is TGTGCCAGCAGTGAAGGGACAGGTCTTCAGCCCCAGCATTTT.

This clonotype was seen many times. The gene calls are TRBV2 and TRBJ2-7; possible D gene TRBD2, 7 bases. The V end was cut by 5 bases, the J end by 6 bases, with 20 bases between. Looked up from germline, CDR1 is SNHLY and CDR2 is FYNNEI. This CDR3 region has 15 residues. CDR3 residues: CASSSSGGGRSEQYF. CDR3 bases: TGTGCCAGCAGTTCTAGCGGCGGGGGCCGTAGCGAGCAGTACTTC.

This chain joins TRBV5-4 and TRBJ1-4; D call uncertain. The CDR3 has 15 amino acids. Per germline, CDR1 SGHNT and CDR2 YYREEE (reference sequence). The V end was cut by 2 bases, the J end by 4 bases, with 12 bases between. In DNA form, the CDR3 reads TGTGCCAGCAGCTTATCGCCGTCAATTAATGAAAAACTGTTTTTT. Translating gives CASSLSPSINEKLFF.

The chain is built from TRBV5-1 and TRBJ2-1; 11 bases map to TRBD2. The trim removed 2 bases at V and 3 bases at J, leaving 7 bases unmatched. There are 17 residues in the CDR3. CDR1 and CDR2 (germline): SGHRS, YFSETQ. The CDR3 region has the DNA TGCGCCAGCAGCTTCTTACCGACTAGCGGGAACTACAATGAGCAGTTCTTC. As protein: CASSFLPTSGNYNEQFF.

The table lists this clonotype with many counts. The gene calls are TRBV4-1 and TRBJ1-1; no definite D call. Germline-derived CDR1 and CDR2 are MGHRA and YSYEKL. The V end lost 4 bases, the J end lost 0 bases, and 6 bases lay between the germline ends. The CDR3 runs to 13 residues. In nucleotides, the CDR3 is TGCGCCAGCAGCCCGCTAGTGAACACTGAAGCTTTCTTT. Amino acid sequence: CASSPLVNTEAFF.

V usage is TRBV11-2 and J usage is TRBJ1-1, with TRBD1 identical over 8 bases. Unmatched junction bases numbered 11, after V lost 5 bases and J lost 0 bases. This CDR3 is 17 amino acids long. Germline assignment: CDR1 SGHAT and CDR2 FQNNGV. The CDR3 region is CASSAWQGAGMNTEAFF. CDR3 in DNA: TGTGCCAGCAGCGCATGGCAGGGGGCAGGTATGAACACTGAAGCTTTCTTT.

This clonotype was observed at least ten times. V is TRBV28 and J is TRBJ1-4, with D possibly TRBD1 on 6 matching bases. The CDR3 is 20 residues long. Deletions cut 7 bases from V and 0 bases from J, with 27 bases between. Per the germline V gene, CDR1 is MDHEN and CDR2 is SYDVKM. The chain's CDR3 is CASTGKNGQSGPPTNEKLFF. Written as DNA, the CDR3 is TGTGCCAGCACGGGTAAAAACGGACAGTCCGGCCCCCCAACTAATGAAAAACTGTTTTTT. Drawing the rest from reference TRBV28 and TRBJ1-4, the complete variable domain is DVKVTQSSRYLVKRTGEKVFLECVQDMDHENMFWYRQDPGLGLRLIYFSYDVKMKEKGDIPEGYSVSREKKERFSLILESASTNQTSMYLCASTGKNGQSGPPTNEKLFFGSGTQLSVL.

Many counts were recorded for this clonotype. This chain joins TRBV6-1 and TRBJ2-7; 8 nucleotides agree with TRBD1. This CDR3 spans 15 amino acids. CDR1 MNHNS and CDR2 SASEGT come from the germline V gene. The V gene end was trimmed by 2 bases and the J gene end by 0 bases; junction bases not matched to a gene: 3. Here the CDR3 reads CASSERTGNSYEQYF. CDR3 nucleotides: TGTGCCAGCAGTGAACGGACAGGGAACTCCTACGAGCAGTACTTC.

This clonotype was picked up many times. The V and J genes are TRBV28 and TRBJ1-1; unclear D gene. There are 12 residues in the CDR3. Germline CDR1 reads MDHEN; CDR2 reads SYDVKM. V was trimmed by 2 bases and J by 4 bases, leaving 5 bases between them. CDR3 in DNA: TGTGCCAGCAGTTTACAGGTCACTGAAGCTTTCTTT. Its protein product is CASSLQVTEAFF.

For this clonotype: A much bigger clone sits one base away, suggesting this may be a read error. This CDR3 is CSARGHSGSHNEQFF. In DNA form, the CDR3 reads TGCAGTGCTAGAGGACACAGTGGATCCCACAATGAGCAGTTCTTC. This rearrangement joins TRBV20-1 to TRBJ2-1; unclear D gene. V lost 1 base to trimming and J lost 5 bases, with 15 bases between them. The CDR3 runs 15 residues. CDR1 DFQATT and CDR2 SNEGSKA come from the germline V gene (reference sequence).

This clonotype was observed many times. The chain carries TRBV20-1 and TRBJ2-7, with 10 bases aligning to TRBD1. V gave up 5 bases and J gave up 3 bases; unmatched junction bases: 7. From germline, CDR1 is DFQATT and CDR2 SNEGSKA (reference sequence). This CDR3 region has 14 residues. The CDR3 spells CSASRRDRGYEQYF. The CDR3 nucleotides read TGCAGTGCTTCCCGCCGGGACAGGGGCTACGAGCAGTACTTC.

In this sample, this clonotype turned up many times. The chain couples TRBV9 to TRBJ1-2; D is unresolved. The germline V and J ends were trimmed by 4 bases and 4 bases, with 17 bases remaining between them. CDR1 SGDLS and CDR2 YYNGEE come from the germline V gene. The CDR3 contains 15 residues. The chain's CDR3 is CASSLNPAASYGYTF. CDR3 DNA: TGTGCCAGCAGCCTCAACCCCGCGGCTAGCTATGGCTACACCTTC.

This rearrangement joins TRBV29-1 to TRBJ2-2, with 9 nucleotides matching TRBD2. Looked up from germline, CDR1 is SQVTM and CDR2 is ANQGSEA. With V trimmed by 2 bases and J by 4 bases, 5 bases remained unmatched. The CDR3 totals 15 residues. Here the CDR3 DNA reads TGCAGCGTTGAACGCGCGGGAGGGGGCACCGGGGAGCTGTTTTTT. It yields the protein CSVERAGGGTGELFF.

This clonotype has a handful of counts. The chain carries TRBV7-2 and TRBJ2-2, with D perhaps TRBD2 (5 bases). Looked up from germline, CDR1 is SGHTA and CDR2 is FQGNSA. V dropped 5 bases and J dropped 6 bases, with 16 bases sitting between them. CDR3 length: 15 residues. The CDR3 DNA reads TGTGCCAGCAGCCCTAGCTCCCAACACTCCGGGGAGCTGTTTTTT. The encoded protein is CASSPSSQHSGELFF.